The rows below give T cell receptor beta chains drawn from one sample of a study of blood T cells in healthy people across ages. TCRdb analysed the 5' RACE reads with MiXCR anew, one entry per CDR3 protein. Of 920,000 or so distinct CDR3 sequences listed, 40% to 45% are singletons. The sequenced sample was blood. The receptors were gathered from a woman aged 60 to 75 in good health. The CDR3 runs from the conserved cysteine through the conserved F or W.

TRBV4-1,TRBJ1-6,CASSQVAGQQSSPLHF
TRBV11-2,TRBJ2-1,CASSRTAANNEQFF
TRBV12-3/TRBV12-4,TRBJ2-3,CASSFGGGTDTQYF
TRBV9,TRBJ2-4,CASSVGLEVGKNIQYF
TRBV27,TRBJ1-6,CASSFQGAHSPLHF
TRBV5-1,TRBJ2-3,CASSFRASGSRTDTQYF
TRBV7-6,TRBJ2-1,CASSLLWEEQFF
TRBV27,TRBJ2-7,CAGSLRRRPYEQYF
TRBV24-1,TRBJ2-3,CATSAAVTDTQYF
TRBV5-1,TRBJ2-7,CASSSSGGPAYEQYF
TRBV6-6,TRBJ1-2,CASSSQTGGAPDYGYTF
TRBV27,TRBJ2-7,CASSLPSYERYF
TRBV5-6,TRBJ2-3,CASSPMREYTDTQYF